This T cell receptor beta chain was profiled in a study of T cells in Graves' hyperthyroidism and ophthalmopathy (dated by TCRdb to the late 2010s). Study-wide context: Peripheral blood samples were taken at the time of initial diagnosis, prior to any treatment. In six Graves' hyperthyroidism patients, the study also compared T-cell repertoires from thyroid tissue with T-cell repertoires from blood. The approximately 100 discovery patients were divided at random into training and test sets in a 7:3 ratio. Whether ophthalmopathy could be predicted prospectively was tested in an independent validation cohort made up of roughly 19 hyperthyroidism patients plus 17 patients who later progressed to ophthalmopathy. According to the paper, TCR Vbeta CDR3 sequencing was carried out on 135 peripheral blood samples, which came from approximately 43 ophthalmopathy, about 75 hyperthyroidism and some 17 progressor patients. Following sampling, methimazole starting at 30 mg daily was given to hyperthyroidism patients, and high-dose intravenous methylprednisolone was given to ophthalmopathy patients. A discovery cohort of roughly 96 patients, about 40 with Graves' ophthalmopathy and about 58 with stable Graves' hyperthyroidism, was used to find distinguishing TCR V-J signatures. Study-wide conclusions, independent of this receptor: Most expanded thyroid clonotypes (frequency above 0.001) were also detected in blood, a finding suggesting that blood repertoires may reflect thyroid immune responses. No statistical method was used to fix the sample size in advance, and group allocation was not hidden from the investigators. A model built on a 13 V-J signature distinguished ophthalmopathy from stable hyperthyroidism, reaching around 90% sensitivity and about 81% specificity in cross-validation and 80%/75% in testing. In validation, the model predicted progression to ophthalmopathy with just under 71% sensitivity and approximately 74% specificity, a median of about six months before onset.

TCR beta CDR3 regions were amplified from RNA transcripts. A first-round RT-PCR of the TCR CDR3 used the HTBI primer set with the Qiagen OneStep RT-PCR kit. Libraries were constructed in a second round of multiplex PCR, after which size selection and purification were carried out. Sequencing of the libraries was done on an Illumina HiSeq2000 using paired-end 100 bp reads. The paper's processing steps were these. Raw data were processed with SOAPnuke, discarding reads with adapters, uncalled bases, mean Phred below 15, or no exact constant-primer or identifier match. COPE v1.2.5 was used to merge high-quality paired reads, and clonotypes were defined as unique nucleotide sequences. MiTCR v1.1 was used to align the clonotypes against IMGT TRBV, TRBD and TRBJ reference segments. Only V-J combinations with frequency above 0.0001, covering roughly 99% of repertoires, were analysed. The TCS score was defined as F50 (clonal expansion) divided by E x V (chaos), with BLOSUM62-based TCRdist calculated between CDR3 peptides within each V-J. Welch's t-statistics and random forest reduced 500 to 550 V-J features to about 13, which were used in a naive Bayes classifier (R e1071). TCRdb redid the processing of the public reads, applying fastp at Q25 and MiXCR, and retained in-frame beta chains. Identical CDR3 proteins give one entry, which carries the most common genes and DNA. The V and J calls follow TCRdb's processing rather than the paper's. The table for this sample lists roughly 740,000 distinct CDR3 sequences; approximately 16% of them were counted only once. Roughly 8% of the sample is taken by the ten largest.

This clonotype was seen repeatedly, ten times or more. It lacks a known antigen. Base qualities are not provided; no much larger clone lies one nucleotide away. Stable Graves' hyperthyroidism was defined as no progression to ophthalmopathy during 18 months of follow-up. Hyperthyroidism patients were newly diagnosed, had a disease duration of under 2 months, and were aged 18 to 65 years. Exclusion was applied to patients with uncontrolled infections, other autoimmune diseases, pregnancy or lactation. Clinical symptoms, serum thyroxine and TRAb, thyroid ultrasound, and orbital computed tomography formed the basis for the diagnoses. PBMCs were separated from roughly 10 ml of fresh peripheral blood using Ficoll-Paque density gradient centrifugation. Total RNA was extracted using Trizol reagent, and RNA quality was assessed on an Agilent 2100 Bioanalyzer. Sequences MNHEY (CDR1) and SMNVEV (CDR2) are obtained from the germline V gene (reference sequence). V trim: 7 bases; J trim: 6 bases; unmatched bases: 9. Spanning cysteine to phenylalanine, the CDR3 consists of 14 amino acids. The kept DNA is CDR3 alone, 42 bases in frame from the first base.

The sequence links TRBV27 to TRBJ2-5; TRBD2 aligns with 9 central bases. This TCR came from a man younger than 35 with Graves' hyperthyroidism. The sample consisted of blood. The CDR3 corresponds to CASIRAGGGKTQYF. The DNA is as follows: TGTGCCAGCATTCGAGCGGGGGGCGGAAAGACCCAGTACTTC.